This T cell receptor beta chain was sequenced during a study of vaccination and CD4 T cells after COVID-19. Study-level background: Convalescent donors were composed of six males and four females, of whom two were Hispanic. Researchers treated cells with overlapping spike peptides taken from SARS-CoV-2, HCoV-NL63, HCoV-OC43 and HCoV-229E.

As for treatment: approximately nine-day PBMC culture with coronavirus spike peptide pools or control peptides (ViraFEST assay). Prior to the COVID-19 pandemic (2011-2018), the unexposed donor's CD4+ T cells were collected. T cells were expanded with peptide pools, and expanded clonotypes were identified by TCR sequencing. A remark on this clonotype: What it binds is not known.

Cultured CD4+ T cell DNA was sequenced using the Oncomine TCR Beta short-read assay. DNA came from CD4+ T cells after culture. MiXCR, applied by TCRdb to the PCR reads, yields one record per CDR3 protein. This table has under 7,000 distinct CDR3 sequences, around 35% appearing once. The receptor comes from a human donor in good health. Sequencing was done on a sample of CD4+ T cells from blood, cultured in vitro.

CDR3 sequence reads: CSARDLEGDYGYTF. The CDR3, as DNA: TGCAGTGCTAGAGATTTGGAGGGCGACTATGGCTACACCTTC. This rearrangement joins TRBV20-1 to TRBJ1-2; unclear D gene. This CDR3 is 14 amino acids long. V gave up 0 bases and J gave up 3 bases, with 11 bases separating them. Germline CDR1 and CDR2: DFQATT and SNEGSKA (reference sequence).